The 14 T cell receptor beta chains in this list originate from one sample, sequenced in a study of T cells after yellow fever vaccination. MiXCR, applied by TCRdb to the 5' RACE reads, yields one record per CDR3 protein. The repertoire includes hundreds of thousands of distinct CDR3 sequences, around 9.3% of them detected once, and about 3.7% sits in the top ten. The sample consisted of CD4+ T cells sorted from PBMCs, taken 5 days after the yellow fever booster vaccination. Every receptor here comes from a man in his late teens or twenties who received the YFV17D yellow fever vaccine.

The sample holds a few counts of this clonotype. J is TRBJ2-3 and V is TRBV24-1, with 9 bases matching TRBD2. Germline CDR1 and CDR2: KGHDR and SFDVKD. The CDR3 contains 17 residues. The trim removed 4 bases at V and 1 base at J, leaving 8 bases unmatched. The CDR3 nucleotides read TGTGCCACCAGTGACCCCGACTTAGCGGGGGGCACAGATACGCAGTATTTT. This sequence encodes CATSDPDLAGGTDTQYF.

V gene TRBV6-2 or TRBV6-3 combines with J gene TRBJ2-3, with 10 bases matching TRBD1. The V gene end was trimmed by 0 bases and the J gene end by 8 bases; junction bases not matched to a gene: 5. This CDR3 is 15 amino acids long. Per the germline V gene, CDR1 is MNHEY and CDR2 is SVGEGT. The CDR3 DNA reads TGTGCCAGCAGTTACTCGACAGGGGGCAGGGGTACGCAGTATTTT. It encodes CASSYSTGGRGTQYF.

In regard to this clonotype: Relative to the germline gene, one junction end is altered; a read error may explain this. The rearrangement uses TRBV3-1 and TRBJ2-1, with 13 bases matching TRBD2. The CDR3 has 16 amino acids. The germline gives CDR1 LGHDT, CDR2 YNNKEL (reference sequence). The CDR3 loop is CASNQLAGGPGGEQFF. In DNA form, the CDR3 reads TGTGCCAGCAACCAACTAGCGGGGGGGCCGGGTGGTGAGCAGTTCTTC.

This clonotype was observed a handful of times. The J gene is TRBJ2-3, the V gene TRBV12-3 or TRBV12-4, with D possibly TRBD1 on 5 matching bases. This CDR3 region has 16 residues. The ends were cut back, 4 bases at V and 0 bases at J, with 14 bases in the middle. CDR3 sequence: CASSWTPQPSTDTQYF. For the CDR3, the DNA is TGTGCCAGCAGTTGGACACCCCAGCCTAGCACAGATACGCAGTATTTT.

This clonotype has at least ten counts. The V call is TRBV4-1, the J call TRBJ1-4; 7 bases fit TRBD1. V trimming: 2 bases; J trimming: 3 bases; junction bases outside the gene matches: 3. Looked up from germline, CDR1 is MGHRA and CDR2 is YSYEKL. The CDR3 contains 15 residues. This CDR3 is CASSQTGEANEKLFF. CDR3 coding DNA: TGCGCCAGCAGCCAAACAGGGGAAGCTAATGAAAAACTGTTTTTT.

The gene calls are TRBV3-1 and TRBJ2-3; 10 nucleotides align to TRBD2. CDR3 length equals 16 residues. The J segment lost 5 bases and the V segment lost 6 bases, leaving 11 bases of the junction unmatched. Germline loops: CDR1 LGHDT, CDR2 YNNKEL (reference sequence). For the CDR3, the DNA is TGTGCCAGCAGGGGCGCTAGCGGGGGCCCAAGAGATACGCAGTATTTT. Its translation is CASRGASGGPRDTQYF.

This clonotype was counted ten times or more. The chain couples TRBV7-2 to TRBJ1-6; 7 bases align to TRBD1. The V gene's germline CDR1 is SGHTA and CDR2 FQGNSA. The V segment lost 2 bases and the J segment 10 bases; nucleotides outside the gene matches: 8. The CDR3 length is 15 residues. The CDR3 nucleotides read TGTGCCAGCAGCTTAACCGGGACAGTTTCCTCACCCCTCCACTTT. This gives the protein CASSLTGTVSSPLHF.

CDR3 coding DNA: TGTGCCACCAGTGGAGGGGGAAGTTGGCAAGAGACCCAGTACTTC. Encoded protein: CATSGGGSWQETQYF. The chain links TRBV24-1 to TRBJ2-5; the D gene is possibly TRBD1 (6 bases). The CDR3 has 15 amino acids. Germline CDR1 KGHDR, CDR2 SFDVKD. V lost 5 bases, J lost 2 bases, and 14 bases lay in between.

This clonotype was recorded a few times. CDR3 amino acids: CSAWSTGYSNQPQHF. CDR3 nucleotides: TGCAGTGCTTGGTCGACAGGGTATAGCAATCAGCCCCAGCATTTT. This chain connects TRBV20-1 to TRBJ1-5, with 7 nucleotides matching TRBD1. The germline V gene encodes CDR1 DFQATT and CDR2 SNEGSKA (reference sequence). The CDR3 totals 15 residues. The V and J ends lost 5 bases and 0 bases, in that order; junction bases with no gene match: 7.

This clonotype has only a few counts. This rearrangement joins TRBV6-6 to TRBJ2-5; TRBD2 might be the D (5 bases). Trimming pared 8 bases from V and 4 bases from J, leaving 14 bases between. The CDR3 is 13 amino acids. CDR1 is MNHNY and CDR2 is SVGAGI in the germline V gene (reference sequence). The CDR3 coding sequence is TGTGCCAGCTCCAAGGGTGGAGGAGAGACCCAGTACTTC. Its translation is CASSKGGGETQYF.

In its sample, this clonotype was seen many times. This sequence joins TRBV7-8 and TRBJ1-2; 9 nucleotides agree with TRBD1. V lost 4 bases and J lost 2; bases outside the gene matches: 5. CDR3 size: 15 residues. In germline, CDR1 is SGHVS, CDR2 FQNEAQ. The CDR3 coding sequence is TGTGCCAGCAGCTCTTACAGGGGGCGGAACTATGGCTACACCTTC. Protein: CASSSYRGRNYGYTF.

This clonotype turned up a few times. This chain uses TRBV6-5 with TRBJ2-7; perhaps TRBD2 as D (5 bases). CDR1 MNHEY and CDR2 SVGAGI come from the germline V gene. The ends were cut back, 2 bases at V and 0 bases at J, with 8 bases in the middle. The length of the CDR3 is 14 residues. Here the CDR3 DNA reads TGTGCCAGCAGTTACGATCGGGGCTCCTACGAGCAGTACTTC. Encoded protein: CASSYDRGSYEQYF.

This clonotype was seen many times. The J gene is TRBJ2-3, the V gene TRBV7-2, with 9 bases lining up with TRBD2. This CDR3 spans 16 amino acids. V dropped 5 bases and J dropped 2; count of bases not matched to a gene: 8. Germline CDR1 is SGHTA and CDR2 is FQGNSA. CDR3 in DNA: TGTGCCAGCAGCCCAAGCGGGGGGACGGTCACAGATACGCAGTATTTT. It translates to CASSPSGGTVTDTQYF.

The CDR3 coding sequence is TGTGCCTGGAGTCCAGGGGGACACATGTCCTACGAGCAGTACTTC. It specifies CAWSPGGHMSYEQYF. V and J are TRBV30 and TRBJ2-7; 7 nucleotides align to TRBD1. CDR1 is GTSNPN, CDR2 SVGIG, per germline (reference sequence). V shed 2 bases and J 1 base; nucleotides not matched to a gene: 8. This CDR3 is built from 15 residues.